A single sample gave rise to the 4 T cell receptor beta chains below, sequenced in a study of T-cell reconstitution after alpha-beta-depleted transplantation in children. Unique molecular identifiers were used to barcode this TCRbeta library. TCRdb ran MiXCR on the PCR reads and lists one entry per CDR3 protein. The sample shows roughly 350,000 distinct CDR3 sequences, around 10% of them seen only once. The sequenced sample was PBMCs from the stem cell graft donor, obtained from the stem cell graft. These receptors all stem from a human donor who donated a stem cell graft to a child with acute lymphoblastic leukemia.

The CDR3 sequence: CASSTGADQETQYF. In DNA form, the CDR3 reads TGTGCCAGCAGTACAGGGGCGGACCAAGAGACCCAGTACTTC. The chain employs TRBV12-3 or TRBV12-4 and TRBJ2-5; 7 bases match TRBD1. V was clipped by 5 bases and J by 0 bases; unmatched bases: 3. The CDR3 totals 14 residues.

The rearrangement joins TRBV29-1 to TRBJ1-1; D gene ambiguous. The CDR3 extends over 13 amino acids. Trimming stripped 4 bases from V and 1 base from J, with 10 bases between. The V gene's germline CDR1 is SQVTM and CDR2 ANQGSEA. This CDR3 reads CSVGSKKNTEAFF. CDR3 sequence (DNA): TGCAGCGTTGGCAGTAAGAAGAACACTGAAGCTTTCTTT. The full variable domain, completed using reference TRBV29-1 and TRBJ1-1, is SAVISQKPSRDICQRGTSLTIQCQVDSQVTMMFWYRQQPGQSLTLIATANQGSEATYESGFVIDKFPISRPNLTFSTLTVSNMSPEDSSIYLCSVGSKKNTEAFFGQGTRLTVV.

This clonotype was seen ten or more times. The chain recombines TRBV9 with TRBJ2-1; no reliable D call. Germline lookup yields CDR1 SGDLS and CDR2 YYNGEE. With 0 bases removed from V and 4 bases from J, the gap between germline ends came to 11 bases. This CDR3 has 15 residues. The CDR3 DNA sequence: TGTGCCAGCAGCGTAGACGGAGAAGGGTACAATGAGCAGTTCTTC. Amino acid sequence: CASSVDGEGYNEQFF.

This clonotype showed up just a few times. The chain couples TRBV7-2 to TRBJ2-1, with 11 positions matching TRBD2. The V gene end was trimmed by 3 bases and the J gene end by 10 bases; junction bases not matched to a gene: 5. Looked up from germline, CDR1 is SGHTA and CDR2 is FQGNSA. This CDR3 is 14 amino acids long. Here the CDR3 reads CASSFSGRAREQFF. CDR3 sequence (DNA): TGTGCCAGCAGCTTTAGCGGGAGGGCCAGGGAGCAGTTCTTC.